The following is a T cell receptor (beta chain) sequence with its context. Profiled with immunoSEQ multiplex PCR; TCRdb holds only in-frame clones, not every one. This table has roughly 50,000 clones, over 75% appearing once. This sample is part of a study of blood T cell repertoires in COVID-19. In the study overall: T cells, B-cell-depleted T cells, or PBMCs supplied cDNA or gDNA.

V shed 4 bases, J shed 0 bases, and the junction held 9 bases outside the gene matches. Germline assignment: CDR1 SGHNT and CDR2 YENEEA. This CDR3 contains 17 residues. The sequence was obtained from a woman between 40 and 55 years old with active COVID-19. The sequenced sample consisted of peripheral blood. The rearrangement uses TRBV11-3 and TRBJ2-1; 7 bases fit TRBD1. The CDR3 bases are TGTGCCAGCAGCTCCAATGGCCGGGACAGCTCCTACAATGAGCAGTTCTTC. It codes for CASSSNGRDSSYNEQFF.